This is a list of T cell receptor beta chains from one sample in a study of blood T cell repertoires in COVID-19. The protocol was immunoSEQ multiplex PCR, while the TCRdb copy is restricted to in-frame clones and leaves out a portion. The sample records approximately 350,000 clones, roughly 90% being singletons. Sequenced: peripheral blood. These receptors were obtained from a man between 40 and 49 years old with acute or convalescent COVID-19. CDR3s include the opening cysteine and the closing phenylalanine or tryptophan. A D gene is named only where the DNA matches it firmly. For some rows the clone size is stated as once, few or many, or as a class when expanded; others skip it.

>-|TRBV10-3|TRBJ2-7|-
TGTGCCATCAGTGACCTCGCCCAGGTCTACGAGCAGTACTTC
CAISDLAQVYEQYF
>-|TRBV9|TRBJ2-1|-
TGTGCCAGCAGCCCAGCGGATAGTGAGCAGTTCTTC
CASSPADSEQFF
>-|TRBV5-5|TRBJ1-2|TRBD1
TGTGCCAGCAGCTTGGAAACTGGACAGGGCAACTATGGCTACACCTTC
CASSLETGQGNYGYTF
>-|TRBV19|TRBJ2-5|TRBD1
TGTGCCAGTAGTGCTCGGGACAGGGGGCTATGGGAGACCCAGTACTTC
CASSARDRGLWETQYF
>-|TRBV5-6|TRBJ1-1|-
TGTGCCAGCAGCCTAAAACGGGGACTCCTGAACACTGAAGCTTTCTTT
CASSLKRGLLNTEAFF
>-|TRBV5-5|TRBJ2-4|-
TGTGCCAGCAGCCCGACGACAGCTGACTTGCCCAAAAACATTCAGTACTTC
CASSPTTADLPKNIQYF
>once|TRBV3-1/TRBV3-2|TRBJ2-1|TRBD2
TGTGCCAGCAGCCCGAACCTAGCGGGCCGTGATGAGCAGTTCTTC
CASSPNLAGRDEQFF
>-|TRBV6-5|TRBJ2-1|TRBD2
TGTGCCAGCAGTTACAGCGGGAGCTCCTACAATGAGCAGTTCTTC
CASSYSGSSYNEQFF
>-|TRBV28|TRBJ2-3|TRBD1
TGTGCCAGCAGTCCCACCCCGGCAGGGGGTCCGGATACGCAGTATTTT
CASSPTPAGGPDTQYF
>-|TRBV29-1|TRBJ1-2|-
TGCAGCGTTGTGGAGGGTAACTATGGCTACACCTTC
CSVVEGNYGYTF
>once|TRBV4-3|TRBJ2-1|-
TGCGCCAGCAGCCAAGATGGCCCCTACGGGGGTTACTACAATGAGCAGTTCTTC
CASSQDGPYGGYYNEQFF
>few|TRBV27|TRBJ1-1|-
TGTGCCAGCAGTTTGAGAGGATTGATTGAAGAAGCTTTCTTT
CASSLRGLIEEAFF
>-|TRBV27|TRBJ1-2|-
TGTGCCAGCAGTTGGGCCGGGGGGCCCTATGGCTACACCTTC
CASSWAGGPYGYTF
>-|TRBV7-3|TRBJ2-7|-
TGTGCCAGCAGCGTTGACAGGAGTCCCGCCTACGAGCAGTACTTC
CASSVDRSPAYEQYF
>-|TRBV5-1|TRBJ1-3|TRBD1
TGCGCCAGCAGCATAGGACAGGGGCCGGGAAACACCATATATTTT
CASSIGQGPGNTIYF
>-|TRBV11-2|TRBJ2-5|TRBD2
TGTGCCAGCAGCTTAGTTCGGGAGGAAGAGACCCAGTACTTC
CASSLVREEETQYF
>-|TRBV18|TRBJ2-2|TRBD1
TGTGCCAGCTCACAGGGACAGGGAGCGAACACCGGGGAGCTGTTTTTT
CASSQGQGANTGELFF
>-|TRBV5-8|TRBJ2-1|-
TGTGCCAGCAGCTTGGGTACTAGTGCTTACAATGAGCAGTTCTTC
CASSLGTSAYNEQFF
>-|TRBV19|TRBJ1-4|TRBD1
TGTGCCAGTAGTATCGGGACAGAACTAAATGAAAAACTGTTTTTT
CASSIGTELNEKLFF
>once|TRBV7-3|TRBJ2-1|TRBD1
TGTGCCAGCAGCCTAGGGGGCATGTCCTACAATGAGCAGTTCTTC
CASSLGGMSYNEQFF
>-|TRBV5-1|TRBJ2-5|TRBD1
TGCGCCAGCAGCTTAGGACAGGGTCCATCGGAGACCCAGTACTTC
CASSLGQGPSETQYF
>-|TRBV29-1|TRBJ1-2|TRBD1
TGCAGCGTTTTCGACAGGGCCCTAGTAGGGGGCTACACCTTC
CSVFDRALVGGYTF
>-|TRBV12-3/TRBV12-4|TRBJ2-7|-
TGTGCCAGCAGTTTCCGACTGAGTACGGAGCAGTACTTC
CASSFRLSTEQYF
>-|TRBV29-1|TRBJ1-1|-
TGCAGCGTTCACAGGGATCTGGGCACTGAAGCTTTCTTT
CSVHRDLGTEAFF
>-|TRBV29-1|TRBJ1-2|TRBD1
TGCAGCGTTGGAAGGACAGGGAACTATGGCTACACCTTC
CSVGRTGNYGYTF
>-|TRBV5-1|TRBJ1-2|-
TGCGCCAGCAGCTTGGCAAGCCCTGACTATGGCTACACCTTC
CASSLASPDYGYTF
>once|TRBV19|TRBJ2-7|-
TGTGCCAGTACCTCAAAGTGGGCCCCTAGCTCCGAGCAGTACTTC
CASTSKWAPSSEQYF
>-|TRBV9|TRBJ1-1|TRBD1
TGTGCCAGCAGCCATCGGGAAACAGGGGGCACTGAAGCTTTCTTT
CASSHRETGGTEAFF
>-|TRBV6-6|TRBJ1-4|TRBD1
TGTGCCAGCAGTTACTCGACAGGGGGACTGAATGAAAAACTGTTTTTT
CASSYSTGGLNEKLFF
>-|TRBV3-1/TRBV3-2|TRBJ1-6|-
TGTGCCAGCAGAGTAAGAGGTTTTACTTCACCCCTCCACTTT
CASRVRGFTSPLHF
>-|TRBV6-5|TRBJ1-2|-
TGTGCCAGCAGTTCGGGGGGCTATGGCTACACCTTC
CASSSGGYGYTF
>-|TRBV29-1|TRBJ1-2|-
TGCAGCGTTGAGAGACTAAGTGAATATGGCTACACCTTC
CSVERLSEYGYTF
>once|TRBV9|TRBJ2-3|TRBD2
TGTGCCAGCAGCCCCGCTAGCGGGTTAGCGGCTGATACGCAGTATTTT
CASSPASGLAADTQYF
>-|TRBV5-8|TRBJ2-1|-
TGTGCCAGCAGCTTGAAATCAGGTCCCCCTTACAATGAGCAGTTCTTC
CASSLKSGPPYNEQFF
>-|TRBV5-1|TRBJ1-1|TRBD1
TGCGCCAGCAGCTCCTTACAGGGGTCGAACACTGAAGCTTTCTTT
CASSSLQGSNTEAFF
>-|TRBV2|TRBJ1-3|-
TGTGCCAGCAGAGACACATTGCTCTCTGGAAACACCATATATTTT
CASRDTLLSGNTIYF
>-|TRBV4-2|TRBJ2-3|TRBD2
TGTGCCAGCAGCCGAAGACTAGCGGGGAGCACAGATACGCAGTATTTT
CASSRRLAGSTDTQYF
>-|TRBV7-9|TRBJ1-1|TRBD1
TGTGCCAGCAGCAGCACAGGGGGCATCACTGAAGCTTTCTTT
CASSSTGGITEAFF
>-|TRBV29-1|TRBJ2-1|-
TGCAGCGCCTCCGGGCTAGCAAGCTACAATGAGCAGTTCTTC
CSASGLASYNEQFF
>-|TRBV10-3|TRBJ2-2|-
TGTGCCATCAGTGCCCCGGGCACCGGGGAGCTGTTTTTT
CAISAPGTGELFF
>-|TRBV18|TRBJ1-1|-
TGTGCCAGCTCACGGGCAGGAAACACTGAAGCTTTCTTT
CASSRAGNTEAFF
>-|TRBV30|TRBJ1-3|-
TGTGCCTGGAGGTTCCCTCTTTCTGGAAACACCATATATTTT
CAWRFPLSGNTIYF
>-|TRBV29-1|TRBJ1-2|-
TGCAGCGTTGAAGATCCAGGCTACACCTTC
CSVEDPGYTF
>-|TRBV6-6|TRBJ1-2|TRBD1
TGTGCCAGCAGCTTACCGGGACAGGGGCGTTCCCCGCCCCGATATGGCTACACCTTC
CASSLPGQGRSPPRYGYTF
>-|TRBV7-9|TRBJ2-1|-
TGTGCCAGCAGATACAGGCATAGCTCCTACAATGAGCAGTTCTTC
CASRYRHSSYNEQFF
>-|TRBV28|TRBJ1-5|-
TGTGCCAGCAGTTTCTGGGGGCTGGGCAATCAGCCCCAGCATTTT
CASSFWGLGNQPQHF
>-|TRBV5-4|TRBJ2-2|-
TGTGCCAGCAGCCCGGGGGTCAGGACCGACACCGGGGAGCTGTTTTTT
CASSPGVRTDTGELFF
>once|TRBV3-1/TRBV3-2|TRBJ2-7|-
TGTGCCAGCAGCCAAGCTCGGACACAGGGTGAAGAGCAGTACTTC
CASSQARTQGEEQYF
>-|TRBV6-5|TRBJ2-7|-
TGTGCCAGCAGTTATCGCGAAACCTACGAGCAGTACTTC
CASSYRETYEQYF
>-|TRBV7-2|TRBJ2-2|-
TGTGCCAGCAGCTTTGGGGCTACCGGGGAGCTGTTTTTT
CASSFGATGELFF